The next 5 T cell receptor beta chains were all read from a single sample in a study of T cell clonality in common variable immunodeficiency. General observations from the study: Fewer deletions and N-nucleotide insertions were reportedly seen in common variable immunodeficiency TCR beta sequences.

These receptors lack a known antigen. Data came from immunoSEQ multiplex PCR; TCRdb stores just in-frame clones and leaves some out. The sample holds some 19,000 clones, and no clone turns up only once. Specimen: peripheral blood mononuclear cells. All receptors come from a human donor with common variable immunodeficiency.

This clone was detected a few times. The CDR3 is cut off 3 residues early in the read; its end comes from the germline J gene. This sample includes further DNA sequences coding for the same CDR3. The gene calls are TRBV5-1 and TRBJ1-3, with 8 bases that match TRBD1. V lost 4 bases to trimming and J lost 6 bases; unmatched junction nucleotides: 3. Germline V gene sequence: CDR1 SGHRS, CDR2 YFSETQ. The CDR3 length is 13 residues. The CDR3: CASSGQGQNTIYF. Partial CDR3 DNA: TGCGCCAGCAGCGGACAGGGACAAAACACC.

Of note for this clone: Read sequence stops 3 residues before the CDR3 end, and the germline J gene provides the missing end. The genes are TRBV7-6 and TRBJ2-3; a possible D gene is TRBD2 (6 bases). The V and J ends lost 0 bases and 7 bases respectively, with 11 bases between them. The CDR3 has 14 amino acids. In germline, CDR1 is SGHVS, CDR2 FNYEAQ. The sequenced CDR3 bases are TGTGCCAGCAGCTTAGCGCTAGCGAACAATACG. Residues: CASSLALANNT. The whole CDR3 sequence is CASSLALANNTQYF.

Note on this clone: The read falls 3 residues short of the CDR3 end, and the missing part is taken from the germline J gene. V and J are TRBV5-1 and TRBJ2-7; 10 bases are a match to TRBD2. The germline V gene encodes CDR1 SGHRS and CDR2 YFSETQ. V gave up 0 bases and J gave up 0 bases; unmatched junction bases: 0. The CDR3 has 15 amino acids. CDR3 bases read: TGCGCCAGCAGCTTGGGGACTAGCGGCTCCTACGAG. Translating gives CASSLGTSGSYE. The whole CDR3 is CASSLGTSGSYEQYF.

In regard to this clone: The sequenced fragment ends 3 residues before the CDR3 boundary, so the rest is inferred from the germline J gene. The chain joins TRBV30 to TRBJ2-7, with a possible D match to TRBD2 (6 bases). This CDR3 is 17 amino acids long. V dropped 2 bases and J dropped 4 bases, with 24 bases sitting between them. Germline CDR1 GTSNPN, CDR2 SVGIG (reference sequence). The CDR3 protein is CAWSPTRLSRKIYEQYF. CDR3 DNA (partial): TGTGCCTGGAGTCCGACTAGACTCTCCCGAAAAATTTACGAG.

This clone has more than one count but fewer than ten. The read finishes 3 residues shy of the CDR3 end, and the germline J gene is used to complete it. The chain carries TRBV7-3 and TRBJ2-2, with 7 bases matching TRBD1. Germline V lookup: CDR1 SGHTA, CDR2 FQGTGA. V lost 4 bases to trimming and J lost 8 bases; unmatched junction nucleotides: 16. There are 17 residues in the CDR3. CDR3 in amino acids: CASSSNYDRENTGELFF. The sequenced CDR3 bases are TGTGCCAGCAGCTCAAACTATGACAGGGAAAATACTGGGGAG.